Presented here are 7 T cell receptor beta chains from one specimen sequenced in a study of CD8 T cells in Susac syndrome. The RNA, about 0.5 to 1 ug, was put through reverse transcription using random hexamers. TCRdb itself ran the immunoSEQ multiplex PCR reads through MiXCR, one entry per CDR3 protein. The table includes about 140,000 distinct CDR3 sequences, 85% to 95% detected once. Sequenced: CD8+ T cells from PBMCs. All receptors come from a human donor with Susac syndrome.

As DNA, the CDR3 is TGTGCCAGCAGCTCACTAGCGGACTCCTACAATGAGCAGTTCTTC. It encodes CASSSLADSYNEQFF. This chain uses TRBV7-6 with TRBJ2-1, with 8 bases that match TRBD2. Germline trimming cut 4 bases from V and 0 bases from J; bases unmatched to any gene: 2. CDR1 is SGHVS and CDR2 is FNYEAQ in the germline V gene. This CDR3 is 15 amino acids long.

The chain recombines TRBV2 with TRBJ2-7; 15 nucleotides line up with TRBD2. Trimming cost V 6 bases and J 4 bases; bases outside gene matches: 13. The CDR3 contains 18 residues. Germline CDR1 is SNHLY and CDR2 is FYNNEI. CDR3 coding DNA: TGTGCCAGCAGCGACCGGACTAGCGGGAGGGCCTATGCGTACGAGCAGTACTTC. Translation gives CASSDRTSGRAYAYEQYF.

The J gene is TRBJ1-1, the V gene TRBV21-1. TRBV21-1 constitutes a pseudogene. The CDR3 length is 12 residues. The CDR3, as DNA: TGTGCCAGCAGCAGTTTAGGTCTTGAAGCTTTCTTT. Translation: CASSSLGLEAFF.

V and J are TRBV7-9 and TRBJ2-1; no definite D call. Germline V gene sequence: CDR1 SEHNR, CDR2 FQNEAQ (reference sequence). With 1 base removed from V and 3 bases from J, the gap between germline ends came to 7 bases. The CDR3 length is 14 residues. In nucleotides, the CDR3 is TGTGCCAGCAGCTTAGGCCTCGACTACAATGAGCAGTTCTTC. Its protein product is CASSLGLDYNEQFF.

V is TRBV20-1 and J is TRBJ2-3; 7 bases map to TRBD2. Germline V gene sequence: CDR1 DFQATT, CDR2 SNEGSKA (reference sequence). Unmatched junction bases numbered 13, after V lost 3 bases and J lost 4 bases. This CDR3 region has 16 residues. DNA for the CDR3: TGCAGTGCTAGTCCGTGGGCGGGAGTCAATGCAGATACGCAGTATTTT. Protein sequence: CSASPWAGVNADTQYF.

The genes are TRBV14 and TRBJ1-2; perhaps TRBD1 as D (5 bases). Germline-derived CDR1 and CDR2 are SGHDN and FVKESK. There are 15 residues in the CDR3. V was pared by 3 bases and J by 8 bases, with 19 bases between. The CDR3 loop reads CASSQVVGPLGGYTF. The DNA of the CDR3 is TGTGCCAGCAGCCAGGTCGTGGGGCCCCTTGGGGGCTACACCTTC.

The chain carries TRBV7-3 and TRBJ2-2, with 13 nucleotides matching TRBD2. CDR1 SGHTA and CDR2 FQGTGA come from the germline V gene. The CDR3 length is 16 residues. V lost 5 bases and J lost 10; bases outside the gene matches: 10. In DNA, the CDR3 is TGTGCCAGCAGCCCCATCGGGACTAGCGGGGTCCCGGAGCTGTTTTTT. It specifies CASSPIGTSGVPELFF.